Presented here are 2 T cell receptor beta chains from one specimen sequenced in a study of regulatory dendritic cells for organ transplantation. Sorted subsets were CFSE-labeled and cultured roughly 5 days with allogeneic dendritic cells. Their antigens are not known. Data came from immunoSEQ multiplex PCR; TCRdb stores just in-frame clones and leaves some out. The sample lists over 9,500 clones; just under 90% were seen once. What was sequenced was naive CD8+ T cells from blood cultured with regulatory dendritic cells. The subset denotes: CD45RA+ naive T cells. All receptors derive from a human donor in good health.

V gene TRBV7-2 combines with J gene TRBJ2-1; D is uncertain. V lost 6 bases, J lost 1 base, and 16 bases lay in between. The CDR3 is 16 amino acids. Germline assignment: CDR1 SGHTA and CDR2 FQGNSA. The CDR3 nucleotides read TGTGCCAGCAGGGCCCTAGAGACTGGATCCTACAATGAGCAGTTCTTC. It is translated as CASRALETGSYNEQFF.

The chain employs TRBV19 and TRBJ1-2; 9 bases map to TRBD1. Trimming removed 5 bases from V and 0 bases from J; junction bases left unmatched: 13. CDR1 and CDR2 (germline): LNHDA, SQIVND (reference sequence). The CDR3 runs to 18 residues. This chain's CDR3 is CASSSSMDRGPSNYGYTF. The DNA of the CDR3 is TGTGCCAGTAGTTCTTCCATGGACAGGGGACCATCTAACTATGGCTACACCTTC.